Shown below are 11 T cell receptor beta chains from a single sample sequenced in a study of shared clonotypes between healthy human individuals. Clones were read by immunoSEQ multiplex PCR, and TCRdb kept only the in-frame ones, dropping some. Counted here are about 2 million clones, roughly 95% occurring once; the ten biggest clones make up roughly 0.13%. Sequencing was performed on naive CD4+ T cells sorted from blood. This sample's subset: CD45RA+ positively selected. The receptors come from a man in his late teens or twenties in good health.

This clone has at least ten counts. The V gene is TRBV5-1, the J gene TRBJ2-2, with D possibly being TRBD2 (5 bases). Looked up from germline, CDR1 is SGHRS and CDR2 is YFSETQ. CDR3 size: 13 residues. V lost 6 bases and J 5 bases, leaving 11 bases between the germline ends. The CDR3 DNA reads as TGCGCCAGCAACATCCCGGGAACCGGGGAGCTGTTTTTT. This gives the protein CASNIPGTGELFF. The whole variable domain, remainder taken from reference TRBV5-1 and TRBJ2-2, is KAGVTQTPRYLIKTRGQQVTLSCSPISGHRSVSWYQQTPGQGLQFLFEYFSETQRNKGNFPGRFSGRQFSNSRSEMNVSTLELGDSALYLCASNIPGTGELFFGEGSRLTVL.

This chain connects TRBV2 to TRBJ2-7; tentatively, D is TRBD2 (7 bases). CDR1 is SNHLY, CDR2 FYNNEI, per germline. V lost 3 bases, J lost 3 bases, and 15 bases lay in between. The CDR3 has 15 amino acids. The CDR3 protein is CASSDWSRGGYEQYF. CDR3 coding DNA: TGTGCCAGCAGTGACTGGAGTAGGGGGGGCTACGAGCAGTACTTC.

This chain joins TRBV5-1 and TRBJ1-1; 7 nucleotides agree with TRBD1. The germline gives CDR1 SGHRS, CDR2 YFSETQ. The junction had 7 bases not matched to a gene; V was cut back by 6 bases and J by 5 bases. This CDR3 comprises 13 residues. The CDR3 protein is CASKSTGVTEAFF. DNA of the CDR3: TGCGCCAGCAAATCCACAGGGGTGACTGAAGCTTTCTTT.

The chain links TRBV7-9 to TRBJ1-4, with no clear D. The V gene's germline CDR1 is SEHNR and CDR2 FQNEAQ (reference sequence). CDR3 length: 14 residues. Trimming removed 5 bases at V and 1 base at J, with 8 bases between. This chain's CDR3 is CASSRGGTNEKLFF. The CDR3, as DNA: TGTGCCAGCAGCCGAGGAGGAACTAATGAAAAACTGTTTTTT.

The chain employs TRBV4-1 and TRBJ2-1, with 10 bases that match TRBD1. The CDR3 runs to 16 residues. Germline CDR1 reads MGHRA; CDR2 reads YSYEKL. The trim removed 4 bases at V and 7 bases at J, leaving 10 bases unmatched. The CDR3 DNA reads TGCGCCAGCAGCCCGACCGGGACAGGGGTGCCGAATGAGCAGTTCTTC. The encoded protein is CASSPTGTGVPNEQFF.

The chain links TRBV29-1 to TRBJ2-7, with a tentative D call TRBD2 (6 bases). The CDR3 spans 15 residues. Trimming pared 4 bases from V and 0 bases from J, leaving 16 bases between. The germline CDR1 and CDR2 sequences are SQVTM and ANQGSEA. The CDR3 DNA sequence: TGCAGCGTTGGGCCGGGATACGGGAGCTCCTACGAGCAGTACTTC. It encodes CSVGPGYGSSYEQYF.

This chain connects TRBV5-8 to TRBJ2-1, with D possibly being TRBD2 (5 bases). The CDR3 is 15 residues long. Germline CDR1 and CDR2: SGHTS and YDEGEE. Trimming cost V 6 bases and J 5 bases, with 18 bases left between them. The chain's CDR3 is CASTQWASPNNEQFF. CDR3 in DNA: TGTGCCAGCACCCAATGGGCTAGCCCTAACAATGAGCAGTTCTTC. Looking up the rest from reference TRBV5-8 and TRBJ2-1 gives the full variable domain: EAGVTQSPTHLIKTRGQQATLRCSPISGHTSVYWYQQALGLGLQFLLWYDEGEERNRGNFPPRFSGRQFPNYSSELNVNALELEDSALYLCASTQWASPNNEQFFGPGTRLTVL.

This sequence joins TRBV7-9 and TRBJ2-1, with TRBD2 matching over 9 bases. Germline V gene lookup returns CDR1 SEHNR and CDR2 FQNEAQ (reference sequence). This CDR3 has 15 residues. V lost 5 bases to trimming and J lost 0 bases; unmatched junction nucleotides: 2. In DNA form, the CDR3 reads TGTGCCAGCAGCCGTAGCGGGAGCTCCTACAATGAGCAGTTCTTC. This gives the protein CASSRSGSSYNEQFF.

V is TRBV7-2 and J is TRBJ2-7; D tentatively fits TRBD1 or TRBD2 (6 bases each). The length of the CDR3 is 15 residues. Trimming pared 5 bases from V and 3 bases from J, leaving 17 bases between. Germline CDR1 and CDR2: SGHTA and FQGNSA. The CDR3 bases are TGTGCCAGCAGCCTCCAGGACGGAGGGGGCTACGAGCAGTACTTC. It codes for CASSLQDGGGYEQYF.

The chain is built from TRBV19 and TRBJ1-2; 10 bases fit TRBD1. The germline V gene encodes CDR1 LNHDA and CDR2 SQIVND (reference sequence). The CDR3 contains 15 residues. After removal of 5 bases from V and 3 bases from J, the junction contained 6 bases not matched to a gene. CDR3 sequence: CASSDSGTGDYGYTF. The CDR3 DNA reads as TGTGCCAGTAGTGACTCCGGGACAGGGGACTATGGCTACACCTTC. The entire variable domain, with the rest obtained from reference TRBV19 and TRBJ1-2, is as follows: DGGITQSPKYLFRKEGQNVTLSCEQNLNHDAMYWYRQDPGQGLRLIYYSQIVNDFQKGDIAEGYSVSREKKESFPLTVTSAQKNPTAFYLCASSDSGTGDYGYTFGSGTRLTVV.

The V and J genes are TRBV10-2 and TRBJ2-1; TRBD1 matches at 12 bases. Trimming removed 4 bases from V and 6 bases from J; junction bases left unmatched: 4. CDR3 length: 15 residues. Germline CDR1 is WSHSY and CDR2 is SAAADI. The CDR3 nucleotides are TGCGCCAGCAGTGTGTCGGGACAGGGGGCCAATGAGCAGTTCTTC. Translating gives CASSVSGQGANEQFF.